This T cell receptor (beta chain) was profiled in a study of cytomegalovirus exposure and HLA in healthy donors. Germline-derived CDR1 and CDR2 are LGHNA and YNFKEQ. This CDR3 spans 20 amino acids. V was clipped by 4 bases and J by 4 bases, with 28 bases between them. The primer mix had 60 Vbeta and 13 Jbeta primers. Produced via immunoSEQ multiplex PCR; TCRdb's table is partial and in-frame only. The data contain around 190,000 clones, over 60% of them singletons. The receptor was derived from a woman in her thirties or forties in good health and CMV-seronegative. Sequencing was performed on PBMCs. The chain has TRBV4-2 and TRBJ2-2; possible D gene TRBD2, 7 bases. The CDR3 nucleotides are TGTGCCAGCAGCCCTCACAAAGCGTGGGGGCGGGAGAAGACCACCGGGGAGCTGTTTTTT. Protein product: CASSPHKAWGREKTTGELFF.